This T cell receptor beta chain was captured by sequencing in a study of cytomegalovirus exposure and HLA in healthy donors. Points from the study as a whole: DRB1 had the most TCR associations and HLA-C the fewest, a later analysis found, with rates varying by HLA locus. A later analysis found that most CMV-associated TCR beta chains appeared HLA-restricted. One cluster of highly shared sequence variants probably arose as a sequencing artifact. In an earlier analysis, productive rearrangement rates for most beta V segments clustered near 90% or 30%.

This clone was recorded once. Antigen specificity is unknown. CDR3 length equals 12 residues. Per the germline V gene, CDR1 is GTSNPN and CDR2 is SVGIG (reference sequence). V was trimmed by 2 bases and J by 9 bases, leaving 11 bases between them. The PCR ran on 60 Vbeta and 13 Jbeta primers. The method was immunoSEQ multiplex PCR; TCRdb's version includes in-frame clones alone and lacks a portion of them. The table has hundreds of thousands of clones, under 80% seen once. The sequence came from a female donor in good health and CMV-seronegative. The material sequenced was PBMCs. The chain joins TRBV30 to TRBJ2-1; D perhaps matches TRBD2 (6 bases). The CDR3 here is CAWSPIAVEQFF. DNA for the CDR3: TGTGCCTGGAGTCCCATAGCGGTTGAGCAGTTCTTC. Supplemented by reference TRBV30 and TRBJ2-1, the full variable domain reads SQTIHQWPATLVQPVGSPLSLECTVEGTSNPNLYWYRQAAGRGLQLLFYSVGIGQISSEVPQNLSASRPQDRQFILSSKKLLLSDSGFYLCAWSPIAVEQFFGPGTRLTVL.